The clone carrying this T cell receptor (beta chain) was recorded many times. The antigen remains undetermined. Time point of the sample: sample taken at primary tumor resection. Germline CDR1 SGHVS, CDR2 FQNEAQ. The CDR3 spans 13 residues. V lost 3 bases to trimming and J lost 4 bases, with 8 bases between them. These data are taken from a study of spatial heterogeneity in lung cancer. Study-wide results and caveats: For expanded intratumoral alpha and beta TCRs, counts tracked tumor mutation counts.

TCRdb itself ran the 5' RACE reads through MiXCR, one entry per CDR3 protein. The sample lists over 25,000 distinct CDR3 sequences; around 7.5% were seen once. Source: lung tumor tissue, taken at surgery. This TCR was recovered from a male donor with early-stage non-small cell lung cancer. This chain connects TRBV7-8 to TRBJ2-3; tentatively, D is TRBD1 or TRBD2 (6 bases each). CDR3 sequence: CASSLGGADTQYF. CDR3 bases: TGTGCCAGCAGCTTGGGGGGCGCAGATACGCAGTATTTT.